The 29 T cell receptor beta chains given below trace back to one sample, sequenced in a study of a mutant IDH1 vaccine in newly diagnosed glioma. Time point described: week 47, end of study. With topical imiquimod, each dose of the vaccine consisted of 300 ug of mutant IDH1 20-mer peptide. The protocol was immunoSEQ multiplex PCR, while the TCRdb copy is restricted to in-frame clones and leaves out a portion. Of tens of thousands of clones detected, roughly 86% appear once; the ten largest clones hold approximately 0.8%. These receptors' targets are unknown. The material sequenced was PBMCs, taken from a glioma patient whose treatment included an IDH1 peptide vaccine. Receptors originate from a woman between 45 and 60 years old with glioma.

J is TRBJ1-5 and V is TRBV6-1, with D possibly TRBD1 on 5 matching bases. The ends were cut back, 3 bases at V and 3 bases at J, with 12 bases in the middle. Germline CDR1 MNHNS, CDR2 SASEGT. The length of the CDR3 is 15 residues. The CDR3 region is CASSERQGLNQPQHF. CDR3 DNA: TGTGCCAGCAGTGAGAGGCAGGGCCTCAATCAGCCCCAGCATTTT.

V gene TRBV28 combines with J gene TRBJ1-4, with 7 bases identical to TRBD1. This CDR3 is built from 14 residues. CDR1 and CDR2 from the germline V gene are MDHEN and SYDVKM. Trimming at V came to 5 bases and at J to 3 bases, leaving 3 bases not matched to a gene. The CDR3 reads CASSPGTANEKLFF. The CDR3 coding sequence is TGTGCCAGCAGTCCCGGGACAGCTAATGAAAAACTGTTTTTT.

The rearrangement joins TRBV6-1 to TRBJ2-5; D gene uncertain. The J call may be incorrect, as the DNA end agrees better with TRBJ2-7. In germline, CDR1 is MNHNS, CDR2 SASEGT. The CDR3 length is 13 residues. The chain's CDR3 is CASSENSNYEQYF. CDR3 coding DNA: TGTGCCAGCAGTGAAAACAGCAACTACGAGCAGTACTTC.

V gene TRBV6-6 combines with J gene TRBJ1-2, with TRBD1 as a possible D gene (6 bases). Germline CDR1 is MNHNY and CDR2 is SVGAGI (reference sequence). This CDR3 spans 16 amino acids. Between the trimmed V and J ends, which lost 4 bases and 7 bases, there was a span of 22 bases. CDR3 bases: TGTGCCAGCAGTTTAGGTCCCGGACAGCCTCTCCCTGGCTACACCTTC. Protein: CASSLGPGQPLPGYTF.

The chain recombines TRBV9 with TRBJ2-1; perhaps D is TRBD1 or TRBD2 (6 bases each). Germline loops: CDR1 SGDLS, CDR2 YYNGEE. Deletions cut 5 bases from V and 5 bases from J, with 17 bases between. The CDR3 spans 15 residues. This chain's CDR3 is CASSGGGSPHNEQFF. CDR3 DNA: TGTGCCAGCAGTGGAGGGGGTTCCCCTCACAATGAGCAGTTCTTC.

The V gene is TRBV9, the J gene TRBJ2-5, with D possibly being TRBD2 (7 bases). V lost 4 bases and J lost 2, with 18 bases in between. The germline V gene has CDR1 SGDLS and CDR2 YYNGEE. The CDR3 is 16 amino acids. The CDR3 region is CASSRRGGQLQETQYF. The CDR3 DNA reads TGTGCCAGCAGCAGGAGGGGGGGCCAACTACAAGAGACCCAGTACTTC.

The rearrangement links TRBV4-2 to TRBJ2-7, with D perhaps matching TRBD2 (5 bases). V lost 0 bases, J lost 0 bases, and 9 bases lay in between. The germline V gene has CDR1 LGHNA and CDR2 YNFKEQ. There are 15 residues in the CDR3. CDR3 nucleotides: TGTGCCAGCAGCCAAGATTTAGGGAGCTCCTACGAGCAGTACTTC. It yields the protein CASSQDLGSSYEQYF.

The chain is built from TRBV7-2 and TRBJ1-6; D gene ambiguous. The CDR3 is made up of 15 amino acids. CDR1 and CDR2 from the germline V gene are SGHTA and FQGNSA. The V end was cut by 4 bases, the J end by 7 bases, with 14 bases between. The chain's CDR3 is CASSSLLSANSPLHF. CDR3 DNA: TGTGCCAGCAGCTCCCTACTATCGGCGAATTCACCCCTCCACTTT.

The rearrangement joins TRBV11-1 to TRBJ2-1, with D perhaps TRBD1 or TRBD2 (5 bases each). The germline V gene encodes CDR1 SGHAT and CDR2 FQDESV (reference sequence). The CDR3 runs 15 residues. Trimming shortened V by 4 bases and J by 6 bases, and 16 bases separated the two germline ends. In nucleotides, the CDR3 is TGTGCCAGCAGCTCAGCCGGGGCCCTGGGCAATGAGCAGTTCTTC. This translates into CASSSAGALGNEQFF.

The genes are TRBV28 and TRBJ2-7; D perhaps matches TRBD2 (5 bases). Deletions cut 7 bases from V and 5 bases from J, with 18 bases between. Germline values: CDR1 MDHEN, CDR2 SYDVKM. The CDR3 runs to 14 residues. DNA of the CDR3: TGTGCCAGCACCCCGGACTGGGCGAGGAACGAGCAGTACTTC. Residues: CASTPDWARNEQYF.

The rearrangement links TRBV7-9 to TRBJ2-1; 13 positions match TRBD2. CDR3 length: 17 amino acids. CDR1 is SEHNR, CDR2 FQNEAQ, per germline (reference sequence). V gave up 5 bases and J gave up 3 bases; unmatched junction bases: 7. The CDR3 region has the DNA TGTGCCAGCAGCCCCCGAGGGACTAGCGGGAACTACAATGAGCAGTTCTTC. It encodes CASSPRGTSGNYNEQFF.

The CDR3 reads CASSSSLGSYNEQFF. CDR3 in DNA: TGTGCCAGCAGCTCGTCACTAGGGTCCTACAATGAGCAGTTCTTC. This sequence joins TRBV11-2 and TRBJ2-1, with D possibly being TRBD2 (5 bases). V was clipped by 4 bases and J by 1 base, with 11 bases between them. Germline CDR1 is SGHAT and CDR2 is FQNNGV. This CDR3 has 15 residues.

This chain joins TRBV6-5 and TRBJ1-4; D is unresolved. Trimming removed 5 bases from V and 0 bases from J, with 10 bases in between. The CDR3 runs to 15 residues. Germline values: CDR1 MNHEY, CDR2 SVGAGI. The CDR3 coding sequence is TGTGCCAGCAGTCGGGTTCTATCAACTAATGAAAAACTGTTTTTT. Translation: CASSRVLSTNEKLFF.

CDR3 DNA: TGTGCCTGGAGGGAATCCTACAATGAGCAGTTCTTC. It encodes CAWRESYNEQFF. The V call is TRBV30, the J call TRBJ2-1, with unresolved D. There are 12 residues in the CDR3. CDR1 is GTSNPN and CDR2 is SVGIG in the germline V gene (reference sequence). The V gene lost 3 bases and the J gene lost 1 base, with 4 bases spanning the gap.

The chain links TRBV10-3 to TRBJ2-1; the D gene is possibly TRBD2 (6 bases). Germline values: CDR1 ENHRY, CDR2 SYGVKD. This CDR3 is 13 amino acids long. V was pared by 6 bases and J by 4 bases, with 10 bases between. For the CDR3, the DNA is TGTGCCATCAGGTTAGCGGTATACAATGAGCAGTTCTTC. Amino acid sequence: CAIRLAVYNEQFF.

In DNA, the CDR3 is TGTGCCTGGAGTGCGGGGGCCTCCAATCAGCCCCAGCATTTT. It translates to CAWSAGASNQPQHF. This chain connects TRBV30 to TRBJ1-5; D is perhaps TRBD1 (6 bases). The CDR3 has 14 amino acids. Germline assignment: CDR1 GTSNPN and CDR2 SVGIG (reference sequence). The germline V and J ends were trimmed by 1 base and 3 bases, with 10 bases remaining between them. The complete variable domain, with remaining parts taken from reference TRBV30 and TRBJ1-5, reads SQTIHQWPATLVQPVGSPLSLECTVEGTSNPNLYWYRQAAGRGLQLLFYSVGIGQISSEVPQNLSASRPQDRQFILSSKKLLLSDSGFYLCAWSAGASNQPQHFGDGTRLSIL.

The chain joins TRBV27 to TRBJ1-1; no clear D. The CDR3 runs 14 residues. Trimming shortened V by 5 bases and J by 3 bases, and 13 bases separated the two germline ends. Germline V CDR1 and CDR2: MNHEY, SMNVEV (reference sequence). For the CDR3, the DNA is TGTGCCAGCAGTGAACTTGGTATGGACACTGAAGCTTTCTTT. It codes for CASSELGMDTEAFF.

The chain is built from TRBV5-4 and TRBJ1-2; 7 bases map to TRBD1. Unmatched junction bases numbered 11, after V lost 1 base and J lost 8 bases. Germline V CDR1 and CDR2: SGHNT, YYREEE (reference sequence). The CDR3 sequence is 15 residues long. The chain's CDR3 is CASSLLQGGGFGYTF. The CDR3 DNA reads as TGTGCCAGCAGCTTGCTGCAGGGGGGAGGTTTCGGCTACACCTTC.

The CDR3: CASSARTDRGELFF. DNA of the CDR3: TGTGCCAGCAGCGCCCGGACCGATCGGGGGGAGCTGTTTTTT. The rearrangement joins TRBV7-3 to TRBJ2-2; D unresolved. Trimming shortened V by 5 bases and J by 8 bases, and 15 bases separated the two germline ends. Germline V gene lookup returns CDR1 SGHTA and CDR2 FQGTGA. This CDR3 is 14 amino acids long.

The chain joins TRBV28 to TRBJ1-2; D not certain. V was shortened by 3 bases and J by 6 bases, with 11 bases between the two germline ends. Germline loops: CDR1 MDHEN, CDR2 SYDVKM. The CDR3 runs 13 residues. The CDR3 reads CASSFQGFDGYTF. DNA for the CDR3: TGTGCCAGCAGTTTTCAAGGGTTTGATGGCTACACCTTC.

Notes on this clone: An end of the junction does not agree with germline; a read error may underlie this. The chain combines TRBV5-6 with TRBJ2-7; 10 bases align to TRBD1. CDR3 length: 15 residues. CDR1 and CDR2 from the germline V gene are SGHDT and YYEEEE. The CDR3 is CASSPRGTGALDRDF. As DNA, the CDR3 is TGTGCCAGCAGCCCGAGGGGGACAGGGGCACTCGACCGGGACTTC.

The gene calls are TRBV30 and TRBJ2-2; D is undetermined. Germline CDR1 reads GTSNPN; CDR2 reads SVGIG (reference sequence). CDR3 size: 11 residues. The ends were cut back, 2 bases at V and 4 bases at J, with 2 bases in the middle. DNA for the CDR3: TGTGCCTGGAGTAGCACCGGGGAGCTGTTTTTT. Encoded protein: CAWSSTGELFF.

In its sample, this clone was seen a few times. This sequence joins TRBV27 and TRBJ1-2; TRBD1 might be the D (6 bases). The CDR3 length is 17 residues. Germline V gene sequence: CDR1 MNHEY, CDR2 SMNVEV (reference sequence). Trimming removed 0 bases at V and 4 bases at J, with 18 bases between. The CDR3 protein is CASSLSPGARDVYGYTF. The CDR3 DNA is TGTGCCAGCAGTTTATCACCGGGGGCCAGGGACGTCTATGGCTACACCTTC.

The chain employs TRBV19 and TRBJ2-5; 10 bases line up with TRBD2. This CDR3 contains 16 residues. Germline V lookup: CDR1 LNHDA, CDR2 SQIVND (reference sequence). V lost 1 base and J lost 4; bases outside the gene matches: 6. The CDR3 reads CASSIVYLAGAETQYF. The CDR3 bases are TGTGCCAGTAGTATAGTCTACCTAGCGGGAGCAGAGACCCAGTACTTC.

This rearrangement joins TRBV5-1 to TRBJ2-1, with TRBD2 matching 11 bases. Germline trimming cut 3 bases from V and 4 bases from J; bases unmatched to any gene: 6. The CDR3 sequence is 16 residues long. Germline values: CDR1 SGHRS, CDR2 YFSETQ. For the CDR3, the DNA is TGCGCCAGCAGCTATGCCGGGACTAGCGGATACAATGAGCAGTTCTTC. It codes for CASSYAGTSGYNEQFF. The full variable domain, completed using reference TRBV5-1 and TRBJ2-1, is KAGVTQTPRYLIKTRGQQVTLSCSPISGHRSVSWYQQTPGQGLQFLFEYFSETQRNKGNFPGRFSGRQFSNSRSEMNVSTLELGDSALYLCASSYAGTSGYNEQFFGPGTRLTVL.

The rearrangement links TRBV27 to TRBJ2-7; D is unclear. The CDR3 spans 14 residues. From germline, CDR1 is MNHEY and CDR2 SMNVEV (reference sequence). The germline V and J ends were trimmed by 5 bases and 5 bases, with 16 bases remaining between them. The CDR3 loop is CASSPTPSMDEQYF. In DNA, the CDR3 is TGTGCCAGCAGTCCGACGCCGTCAATGGACGAGCAGTACTTC.

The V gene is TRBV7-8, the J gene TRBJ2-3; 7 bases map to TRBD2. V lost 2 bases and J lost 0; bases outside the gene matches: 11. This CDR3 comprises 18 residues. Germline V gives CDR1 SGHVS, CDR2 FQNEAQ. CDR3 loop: CASSLILGGSMSTDTQYF. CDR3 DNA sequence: TGTGCCAGCAGCTTAATTTTGGGAGGGTCTATGAGCACAGATACGCAGTATTTT.

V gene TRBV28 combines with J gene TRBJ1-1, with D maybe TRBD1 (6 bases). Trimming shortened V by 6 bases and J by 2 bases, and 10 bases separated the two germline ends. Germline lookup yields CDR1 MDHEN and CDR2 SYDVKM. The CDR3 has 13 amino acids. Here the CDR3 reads CASRGGGNTEAFF. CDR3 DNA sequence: TGTGCCAGCAGGGGAGGGGGTAACACTGAAGCTTTCTTT. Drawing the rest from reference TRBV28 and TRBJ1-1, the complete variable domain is DVKVTQSSRYLVKRTGEKVFLECVQDMDHENMFWYRQDPGLGLRLIYFSYDVKMKEKGDIPEGYSVSREKKERFSLILESASTNQTSMYLCASRGGGNTEAFFGQGTRLTVV.

For the CDR3, the DNA is TGCAGCGCCGGAGAGACCACAGATACGCAGTATTTT. Translating it yields CSAGETTDTQYF. This chain uses TRBV29-1 with TRBJ2-3; D is unresolved. The germline V gene encodes CDR1 SQVTM and CDR2 ANQGSEA. The CDR3 is 12 amino acids. V was pared by 7 bases and J by 2 bases, with 10 bases between.